This T cell receptor (beta chain) is drawn from a study of blood T cell repertoires in COVID-19. Some clones are missing from TCRdb's copy, which holds only in-frame ones; the method was immunoSEQ multiplex PCR. Among just under 150,000 clones listed, around 87% were seen once. The sequencing input was peripheral blood. This TCR was recovered from a man over 45 who had recovered from COVID-19.

CDR3 coding DNA: TGTGCCAGCAGTTACGGGGGGTTAGGTAATCAGCCCCAGCATTTT. The encoded protein is CASSYGGLGNQPQHF. The genes are TRBV6-2 or TRBV6-3 and TRBJ1-5; TRBD1 might be the D (5 bases). V gave up 2 bases and J gave up 4 bases, with 12 bases separating them. This CDR3 has 15 residues. The germline gives CDR1 MNHEY, CDR2 SVGEGT.